In this sample, the clone carrying this T cell receptor beta chain turned up a few times. Its matching antigen is unknown. These data come from a study of human T cells and chemical hapten exposure. The wider study: While the approximately 23-week study was under way, patients received diphenylcyclopropenone on the scalp every week.

General study findings and limits: TCRs whose frequency exceeded 1 in 1000 remained the same following DPC sensitization.

TCRdb reprocessed the RACE reads with MiXCR, giving one entry per CDR3 protein. The repertoire holds about 80,000 distinct CDR3 sequences, with 9% to 12% as singletons. As for time point: patch test 1, 2 weeks after DPC sensitization. Treatment noted: therapeutic diphenylcyclopropenone sensitization with weekly scalp DPC. Non-pregnant alopecia patients aged 18 to 70, suitable for DPC therapy. This CDR3 spans 14 amino acids. V shed 8 bases and J 6 bases; nucleotides not matched to a gene: 10. The V gene's germline CDR1 is SNHLY and CDR2 FYNNEI. The sequences come from whole blood, collected in connection with sensitization to the hapten diphenylcyclopropenone (DPC). J is TRBJ2-7 and V is TRBV2; 10 bases match TRBD2. The TCR was taken from a woman aged 50 to 65 with alopecia areata. Some clones in this sample may be carry-over from other donors' samples. The CDR3 DNA reads TGTGCCAGCCTTGGGACTAGCGCCGGGGGCGAGCAGTACTTC. Its protein is CASLGTSAGGEQYF. The whole variable domain, remainder taken from reference TRBV2 and TRBJ2-7, is EPEVTQTPSHQVTQMGQEVILRCVPISNHLYFYWYRQILGQKVEFLVSFYNNEISEKSEIFDDQFSVERPDGSNFTLKIRSTKLEDSAMYFCASLGTSAGGEQYFGPGTRLTVT.